One and the same sample provided the 19 T cell receptor beta chains below, sequenced in a study of CD4 T cells in relation to SARS-CoV-2 and coronaviruses. Unexposed donor CD4+ T cells date from about 2010-2018, before the COVID-19 pandemic. CD4+ T cells were isolated from the cells after 10 days of culture. Here immunoSEQ multiplex PCR was the method, and the copy in TCRdb shows in-frame clones only, minus some. The sample shows fewer than 20,000 clones, 74% of them seen only once. No cognate antigen is known for these TCRs. Material for sequencing was CD4+ T cells from PBMCs, cultured in vitro. The receptors originated from a human donor in good health.

V and J are TRBV19 and TRBJ2-5, with D uncertain. The germline V and J ends were trimmed by 3 bases and 0 bases, with 14 bases remaining between them. Per the germline V gene, CDR1 is LNHDA and CDR2 is SQIVND (reference sequence). The CDR3 contains 16 residues. The CDR3 region is CASSMAGGDYQETQYF. The CDR3 nucleotides are TGTGCCAGTAGTATGGCAGGCGGCGATTACCAAGAGACCCAGTACTTC.

CDR3 sequence reads: CASSPGRGDEQFF. In nucleotides, the CDR3 is TGTGCCAGCAGTCCAGGACGGGGCGATGAGCAGTTCTTC. The V gene is TRBV12-3 or TRBV12-4, the J gene TRBJ2-1; perhaps D is TRBD1 or TRBD2 (5 bases each). V shed 5 bases and J shed 8 bases, with 13 bases lying between them. The CDR3 is 13 residues long.

The V call is TRBV7-7, the J call TRBJ2-5, with 7 bases aligning to TRBD2. The CDR3 runs to 13 residues. CDR1 and CDR2 (germline): SSHAT, FNYEAQ (reference sequence). Trimming took 6 bases from V and 4 from J; bases not matched to a gene: 5. CDR3 region: CASSPAGRETQYF. The CDR3 DNA sequence: TGTGCCAGCAGTCCAGCGGGGCGAGAGACCCAGTACTTC.

The chain is built from TRBV25-1 and TRBJ2-3; 12 nucleotides match TRBD2. Germline values: CDR1 MGHDK, CDR2 SYGVNS. The V segment lost 3 bases and the J segment 6 bases; nucleotides outside the gene matches: 7. This CDR3 comprises 16 residues. CDR3 nucleotide sequence: TGTGCCAGCAGTGACCGACTAGCGGGAGCGGGTGATACGCAGTATTTT. As protein: CASSDRLAGAGDTQYF.

This clone was detected a few times. The chain joins TRBV7-8 to TRBJ1-2; D might be TRBD1 (5 bases). In germline, CDR1 is SGHVS, CDR2 FQNEAQ. This CDR3 comprises 13 residues. The V and J ends lost 5 bases and 4 bases respectively, with 11 bases between them. The CDR3 loop reads CASSSRDPYGYTF. CDR3 DNA sequence: TGTGCCAGCAGCAGCAGGGACCCCTATGGCTACACCTTC.

This clone was detected only once. The rearrangement joins TRBV12-1 to TRBJ2-1; no DNA check was done on the table's D call, TRBD2. TRBV12-1 corresponds to a pseudogene. The CDR3 spans 14 residues. As DNA, the CDR3 is TGTGCCAGCAGCTTTAAGCGGGCGTACAATGAGCAGTTCTTC. Its translation: CASSFKRAYNEQFF.

The chain employs TRBV30 and TRBJ1-6; D remains unclear. Germline assignment: CDR1 GTSNPN and CDR2 SVGIG (reference sequence). The CDR3 loop spans 14 amino acids. Trimming took 4 bases from V and 0 from J, leaving 7 bases between them. As DNA, the CDR3 is TGTGCCTGGACGGTTAGCTCCTATAATTCACCCCTCCACTTT. It is translated as CAWTVSSYNSPLHF.

The chain links TRBV5-1 to TRBJ2-5, with 8 bases aligning to TRBD1. The CDR3 has 15 residues. CDR1 and CDR2 from the germline V gene are SGHRS and YFSETQ. Trimming at V came to 0 bases and at J to 1 base, leaving 2 bases not matched to a gene. CDR3 sequence: CASSLDRGIQETQYF. For the CDR3, the DNA is TGCGCCAGCAGCTTGGACAGGGGGATCCAAGAGACCCAGTACTTC.

The V and J genes are TRBV5-1 and TRBJ2-7; 9 nucleotides line up with TRBD1. Trimming removed 3 bases from V and 5 bases from J; junction bases left unmatched: 6. CDR3 length: 14 residues. CDR1 and CDR2 (germline): SGHRS, YFSETQ. CDR3 coding DNA: TGCGCCAGCAGCTCTGGACAGGGGTGGGACGAGCAGTACTTC. This translates into CASSSGQGWDEQYF.

The chain has TRBV5-6 and TRBJ1-2, with unresolved D. The CDR3 is made up of 11 amino acids. Trimming cost V 0 bases and J 5 bases, with 2 bases left between them. CDR1 and CDR2 (germline): SGHDT, YYEEEE. This CDR3 reads CASSLGYGYTF. In DNA form, the CDR3 reads TGTGCCAGCAGCTTGGGGTATGGCTACACCTTC.

J is TRBJ2-5 and V is TRBV4-2; D might be TRBD2 (6 bases). This CDR3 has 14 amino acids. Deletions cut 2 bases from V and 2 bases from J, with 9 bases between. CDR1 and CDR2 from the germline V gene are LGHNA and YNFKEQ. CDR3 sequence: CASSQPGDQETQYF. The CDR3 DNA sequence: TGTGCCAGCAGCCAACCGGGAGATCAAGAGACCCAGTACTTC.

The chain is built from TRBV7-2 and TRBJ2-5; TRBD2 aligns across 8 bases. The V and J ends lost 2 bases and 0 bases, in that order; junction bases with no gene match: 2. The V gene's germline CDR1 is SGHTA and CDR2 FQGNSA. The CDR3 length is 15 residues. The CDR3 region has the DNA TGTGCCAGCAGCTTATTAGCGGGGAACCAAGAGACCCAGTACTTC. This codes for CASSLLAGNQETQYF.

This chain joins TRBV19 and TRBJ1-2; perhaps TRBD1 as D (5 bases). This CDR3 contains 14 residues. Trimming cost V 3 bases and J 0 bases, with 8 bases left between them. Germline CDR1 reads LNHDA; CDR2 reads SQIVND (reference sequence). CDR3 DNA: TGTGCCAGTAGTATTCAGGGTGCTAACTATGGCTACACCTTC. Protein product: CASSIQGANYGYTF.

CDR3 residues: CARSPPMLAINSYEQYF. CDR3 nucleotide sequence: TGTGCCAGAAGCCCGCCCATGCTAGCAATTAACTCCTACGAGCAGTACTTC. The V call is TRBV5-3, the J call TRBJ2-7; possible D gene TRBD2, 5 bases. TRBV5-3 is labeled an ORF, and its function is uncertain. The V gene lost 4 bases and the J gene lost 0 bases, with 20 bases spanning the gap. This CDR3 is built from 17 residues.

The chain recombines TRBV5-1 with TRBJ2-5, with a possible D match to TRBD1 (5 bases). This CDR3 region has 16 residues. Looked up from germline, CDR1 is SGHRS and CDR2 is YFSETQ. V lost 0 bases to trimming and J lost 3 bases, with 15 bases between them. CDR3 DNA: TGCGCCAGCAGCTTGGGGGGCACAGTCCTAGAAGAGACCCAGTACTTC. Amino acids: CASSLGGTVLEETQYF. The variable domain in full, completed from reference TRBV5-1 and TRBJ2-5, reads KAGVTQTPRYLIKTRGQQVTLSCSPISGHRSVSWYQQTPGQGLQFLFEYFSETQRNKGNFPGRFSGRQFSNSRSEMNVSTLELGDSALYLCASSLGGTVLEETQYFGPGTRLLVL.

V is TRBV7-9 and J is TRBJ1-2, with D possibly matching TRBD1 (5 bases). The CDR3 has 12 residues. Germline assignment: CDR1 SEHNR and CDR2 FQNEAQ (reference sequence). The germline V and J ends were trimmed by 5 bases and 8 bases, with 12 bases remaining between them. CDR3 coding DNA: TGTGCCAGCAGCGCGGAAGGGGTCGGCTACACCTTC. It codes for CASSAEGVGYTF.

The chain employs TRBV2 and TRBJ2-6, with 10 bases matching TRBD1. The CDR3 loop spans 19 amino acids. V lost 6 bases and J lost 0; bases outside the gene matches: 11. Germline V CDR1 and CDR2: SNHLY, FYNNEI. CDR3 DNA: TGTGCCAGCAGCGGTGACTTAAGGACAGGGGGCTCTGGGGCCAACGTCCTGACTTTC. It specifies CASSGDLRTGGSGANVLTF.

This clone was detected a few times. This sequence joins TRBV10-3 and TRBJ1-5; no clear D gene. This CDR3 spans 16 amino acids. Germline V lookup: CDR1 ENHRY, CDR2 SYGVKD. V was shortened by 2 bases and J by 2 bases, with 13 bases between the two germline ends. The DNA of the CDR3 is TGTGCCATCAGTGAGAGCCGGGCCGTGGGCAATCAGCCCCAGCATTTT. Translation gives CAISESRAVGNQPQHF.

The chain couples TRBV6-5 to TRBJ2-5; D is perhaps TRBD2 (5 bases). Per germline, CDR1 MNHEY and CDR2 SVGAGI. The CDR3 covers 15 residues. Trimming pared 0 bases from V and 1 base from J, leaving 9 bases between. Here the CDR3 DNA reads TGTGCCAGCAGTTACTCTCGAGGGATCCAAGAGACCCAGTACTTC. Protein sequence: CASSYSRGIQETQYF.